Listed below are T cell receptor beta chains from one sample, sequenced in a study of blood T cells in healthy people across ages. TCRdb called the 5' RACE reads again in MiXCR, with one record for every CDR3 protein. This table has some 550,000 distinct CDR3 sequences, 40% to 50% appearing once. The sequenced material came from blood. Receptors originate from a man older than 75 in good health. The CDR3 runs from the conserved cysteine through the conserved F or W. The D gene is left open where the match is weak. Expanded clones are given a class, and other clones once, few, many or no size at all.

NA,TRBJ1-5,NA,TRBV20-1,TGCAGTGTCCTCGGTAGGGCTCACCAGCCCCAGCATTTT,CSVLGRAHQPQHF
few,TRBJ2-1,TRBD2,TRBV5-1,TGCGCCAGCAGCTTGGAGGTGACTAGCGGCAACAATGAGCAGTTCTTC,CASSLEVTSGNNEQFF
once,TRBJ2-7,NA,TRBV29-1,TGCAGCGTCACAACAGACTCCTACGAGCAGTACTTC,CSVTTDSYEQYF
NA,TRBJ1-5,TRBD1,TRBV27,TGTGCCGGCAGTCCGACAGGGGATAGCAATCAGCCCCAGCATTTT,CAGSPTGDSNQPQHF
many,TRBJ2-1,NA,TRBV7-9,TGTGCCAGCAGCTTAGCCAGCCAGCAGCAGTTCTTC,CASSLASQQQFF
NA,TRBJ2-6,NA,TRBV30,TGTGCCTGGAAATCTCGGGGCTACTCACCTGGGGCCAACGTCCTGACTTTC,CAWKSRGYSPGANVLTF
few,TRBJ2-5,TRBD1,TRBV11-2,TGTGCCAGCAGCCCAAAGGGGGCAAGGAGCGGGACCCAGTACTTC,CASSPKGARSGTQYF
NA,TRBJ2-7,NA,TRBV30,TGTGCCTGGAGAACCCCAGGAACCTACGAGCAGTACTTC,CAWRTPGTYEQYF
many,TRBJ2-1,NA,TRBV12-3/TRBV12-4,TGTGCCAGCAGTTTAACCTCGAATGAGCAGTTCTTC,CASSLTSNEQFF
NA,TRBJ2-3,NA,TRBV4-1,TGCGCCAGCAGCACCCATGGGACTAGCACAGATACGCAGTATTTT,CASSTHGTSTDTQYF
NA,TRBJ2-5,NA,TRBV7-2,TGTGCCAGCAGCTATGGGCCAAATCGGGAGACCCAGTACTTC,CASSYGPNRETQYF
many,TRBJ1-2,NA,TRBV6-6,TGTGCCAGCAGTCAGGAATATGGCTACACCTTC,CASSQEYGYTF
NA,TRBJ2-7,NA,TRBV6-2/TRBV6-3,TGTGCCAGCAGTTACGGAGGTAGCGGCGCCTTTTACAATGAGCAGTACTTC,CASSYGGSGAFYNEQYF
NA,TRBJ2-3,TRBD2,TRBV29-1,TGCAGCGTTGTCCTAGCGGGAGGGCCTTTGTTGAGCACAGATACGCAGTATTTT,CSVVLAGGPLLSTDTQYF
NA,TRBJ2-3,TRBD1,TRBV7-9,TGTGCCAGCAGCTTGACCGGGACAGGGGCAGATACGCAGTATTTT,CASSLTGTGADTQYF
NA,TRBJ1-2,TRBD1,TRBV11-2,TGTGCCAGCAGCTCCTCGACAGGGTATGACTATGGCTACACCTTC,CASSSSTGYDYGYTF
NA,TRBJ2-2,TRBD1,TRBV25-1,TGTGCCAGCAGTGAATATGGGACAGGGATATCCGGGGAGCTGTTTTTT,CASSEYGTGISGELFF
NA,TRBJ2-7,NA,TRBV6-4,TGTGCCAGCAGTGACTCGCCTAGCAAGAGAAACAATGAGCAGTACTTC,CASSDSPSKRNNEQYF
NA,TRBJ2-3,TRBD2,TRBV20-1,TGCGGTGCTAGAGATATCGCTAGCGGGAGTTCAGATACGCAGTATTTT,CGARDIASGSSDTQYF
NA,TRBJ2-1,NA,TRBV15,TGTGCCACCAGCAGAGATCGGGGGTCCTACAATGAGCAGTTCTTC,CATSRDRGSYNEQFF
NA,TRBJ2-5,TRBD1,TRBV29-1,TGCAGCGTTGCTAGGGACAGGGGGAAGGAGCAGTACTTC,CSVARDRGKEQYF
NA,TRBJ2-6,NA,TRBV7-2,TGTGCCAGCAGCTTAGTACCCAACTCTGGGGCCAACGTCCTGACTTTC,CASSLVPNSGANVLTF
NA,TRBJ1-1,TRBD1,TRBV10-3,TGTGCCATATTGCCGGGACAGGGGGCGAGTACTGAAGCTTTCTTT,CAILPGQGASTEAFF
NA,TRBJ1-6,NA,TRBV5-1,TGCGCCAGCAGCCCAAGAAGACGGGAGTCGAATTCACCCCTCCACTTT,CASSPRRRESNSPLHF
NA,TRBJ1-5,TRBD1,TRBV7-2,TGTGCCAGCAGCCCCGACAGGGCTTATCAGCCCCAGCATTTT,CASSPDRAYQPQHF
NA,TRBJ1-2,NA,TRBV6-2/TRBV6-3,TGTGCCAGCAGCACCGTGGGCAGGGGAGGCTACACCTTC,CASSTVGRGGYTF
few,TRBJ1-4,NA,TRBV3-1,TGTGCCAGCAGCCCCCCCGGCGATGAAAAACTGTTTTTT,CASSPPGDEKLFF
few,TRBJ2-5,TRBD2,TRBV4-3,TGCGCCAGCAGCCAAGGGGTTTCTAGCGGGGGACAAGAGACCCAGTACTTC,CASSQGVSSGGQETQYF
NA,TRBJ2-1,TRBD2,TRBV7-2,TGTGCCAGCAGCCGCCTTGGAGCGGGAGAGGGAGAGCAGTTCTTC,CASSRLGAGEGEQFF
many,TRBJ2-1,NA,TRBV6-5,TGTGCCGCGAGGTCGAGATACAATGAGCAGTTCTTC,CAARSRYNEQFF
NA,TRBJ1-6,NA,TRBV6-6,TGTGCCAGCAGTTACGTCTCTGGTTCACCTCCCCACTTT,CASSYVSGSPPHF
few,TRBJ2-1,TRBD2,TRBV28,TGTGCCAGCAGAAAGATAGCGGGGTACAATGAGCAGTTCTTC,CASRKIAGYNEQFF
few,TRBJ1-4,NA,TRBV7-9,TGTGCCAGCAGCTTCGACAGTACGTCTGAAAAACTGTTTTTT,CASSFDSTSEKLFF
NA,TRBJ1-1,NA,TRBV20-1,TGCAGTGCTAGGGGGTCTCAAGGGGAGAACACTGAAGCTTTCTTT,CSARGSQGENTEAFF
few,TRBJ2-1,TRBD2,TRBV20-1,TGCAGTGCTTATTTTAGCGGGAGGGCCTCCAATGAGCAGTTCTTC,CSAYFSGRASNEQFF
NA,TRBJ2-5,TRBD2,TRBV6-2/TRBV6-3,TGTGCCAGCACCCTAGCGGGAGAAGAGACCCAGTACTTC,CASTLAGEETQYF
NA,TRBJ2-5,TRBD2,TRBV28,TGTGCCAGCAGGAAGCGGGGGACAGAGACCCAGTACTTC,CASRKRGTETQYF
NA,TRBJ2-5,NA,TRBV7-3,TGTGCCAGCAGCCCCCACGGTGGGAGCCCTACCCGGGAGTACTTC,CASSPHGGSPTREYF
NA,TRBJ2-1,NA,TRBV7-2,TGTGCCAGCAGCCGACAGGGAGGGAGCTCCTACGAGCAGTTCTTC,CASSRQGGSSYEQFF
NA,TRBJ1-2,NA,TRBV2,TGTGCCAGCGGTAAAGGCGACTATGGCTACACCTTC,CASGKGDYGYTF
NA,TRBJ1-6,NA,TRBV21-1,TGTGCCAGCAGCAAAAAAAGCCGAGGACAGGCTAATAATTCACCCCTCCACTTT,CASSKKSRGQANNSPLHF
NA,TRBJ2-3,TRBD1,TRBV7-2,TGTGCCAGCAGCTTAGTCGCCCACAGGGGGCTTGAAGATACGCAGTATTTT,CASSLVAHRGLEDTQYF
NA,TRBJ1-5,NA,TRBV20-1,TGCAGTGCTGGAGGGGGGCAACAGCCCCAGCATTTT,CSAGGGQQPQHF
NA,TRBJ2-3,TRBD2,TRBV14,TGTGCCAGCAGCCAAGTGACTAGCGGGGGGCCCACAGATACGCAGTATTTT,CASSQVTSGGPTDTQYF
NA,TRBJ2-7,NA,TRBV7-2,TGTGCCAGCAGCTTGCGGGTGGGGGGTAACTCCTACGAGCAGTACTTC,CASSLRVGGNSYEQYF
NA,TRBJ2-1,TRBD2,TRBV7-2,TGTGCCAGCAGCCAGGGACTAGCGGTAGATGAGCAGTTCTTC,CASSQGLAVDEQFF
many,TRBJ1-5,NA,TRBV6-5,TGTGCCAGCAGCCCCCGGTGGCCTCCCAATCAGCCCCAGCATTTT,CASSPRWPPNQPQHF
once,TRBJ2-1,TRBD2,TRBV6-2/TRBV6-3,TGTGCCAGCAGAGATAGCGGGAGGCGGGACAATGAGCAGTTCTTC,CASRDSGRRDNEQFF
NA,TRBJ2-1,TRBD2,TRBV25-1,TGTGCCAGCAAGGGACTATCCTACAATGAGCAGTTCTTC,CASKGLSYNEQFF
NA,TRBJ1-2,NA,TRBV14,TGTGCCAGCAGCCAACTATATAACTATGGCTACACCTTC,CASSQLYNYGYTF